This T cell receptor (beta chain) originates from a study of OX40 agonist ivuxolimab in advanced cancers. Whole-study findings and limits: Partial responders at 0.1-3.0 mg/kg showed near-lowest clonal expansion.

Prior autoimmune disease or systemic immunosuppression barred patients. Points on this clone: What it binds is not known.

Clones were sequenced by immunoSEQ multiplex PCR, and TCRdb holds only the in-frame ones, with some missing. The sample lists tens of thousands of clones, about 90% occurring once. V dropped 2 bases and J dropped 0; count of bases not matched to a gene: 6. Germline CDR1 and CDR2: SGHRS and YFSETQ. The CDR3 contains 16 residues. This TCR was sampled from an adult with an advanced solid tumor such as melanoma, head and neck, liver or kidney cancer. Source: CD4+ or CD8+ T cells sorted from blood, taken in a trial of the OX40 agonist ivuxolimab. The chain has TRBV5-1 and TRBJ2-7, with 9 nucleotides matching TRBD1. CDR3 nucleotides: TGCGCCAGCAGCTTAATCCCACAGGGGGCCTCCTACGAGCAGTACTTC. This sequence encodes CASSLIPQGASYEQYF.